Detailed here is one T cell receptor beta chain. The sample is drawn from a study of control samples from healthy donors and cancer patients. The data were produced by immunoSEQ multiplex PCR, yet TCRdb's version contains in-frame clones alone and is incomplete. Of around 110,000 clones listed, around 89% are singletons. CDR3 size: 12 residues. Germline V gene data show CDR1 as SNHLY and CDR2 as FYNNEI. With V trimmed by 5 bases and J by 7 bases, 4 bases remained unmatched. Material for sequencing was blood. This receptor was obtained from a woman in her seventies in good health. This chain joins TRBV2 and TRBJ1-2; 7 bases fit TRBD1. This chain's CDR3 is CASSFDRVGYTF. CDR3 in DNA: TGTGCCAGCAGTTTCGACAGGGTTGGCTACACCTTC.